The 9 T cell receptor beta chains in this list originate from one sample, sequenced in a study of CD8 T cells in ankylosing spondylitis. TCRdb processed the 5' RACE reads anew with MiXCR; each CDR3 protein has one entry. This table holds about 240,000 distinct CDR3 sequences, around 10% found once. What was sequenced was blood, either unsorted or a sorted T cell fraction (not recorded which). Receptors originate from a male donor with ankylosing spondylitis or in good health (not recorded which).

The sample holds many counts of this clonotype. The chain couples TRBV20-1 to TRBJ1-1; a weak D match, TRBD1 (6 bases). The V and J ends lost 3 bases and 3 bases respectively, with 11 bases between them. CDR3 length: 13 residues. Germline assignment: CDR1 DFQATT and CDR2 SNEGSKA (reference sequence). This CDR3 reads CSASYGGHTEAFF. DNA of the CDR3: TGCAGTGCTAGTTATGGGGGGCACACTGAAGCTTTCTTT.

In this sample, this clonotype turned up a few times. The chain carries TRBV3-1 and TRBJ2-5; 11 bases align to TRBD2. V was pared by 0 bases and J by 6 bases, with 9 bases of the junction left unmatched. There are 17 residues in the CDR3. Germline CDR1 and CDR2: LGHDT and YNNKEL (reference sequence). CDR3 sequence: CASSQDLAGGPLKTQYF. The CDR3 coding sequence is TGTGCCAGCAGCCAAGATTTAGCGGGAGGGCCGTTGAAGACCCAGTACTTC.

This clonotype was observed at least ten times. The rearrangement links TRBV5-1 to TRBJ2-7; TRBD1 is a possible D gene (6 bases). This CDR3 contains 13 residues. V dropped 3 bases and J dropped 3 bases, with 10 bases sitting between them. Per germline, CDR1 SGHRS and CDR2 YFSETQ. The chain's CDR3 is CASSWATGYEQYF. Here the CDR3 DNA reads TGCGCCAGCAGCTGGGCGACAGGCTACGAGCAGTACTTC.

The chain recombines TRBV6-5 with TRBJ2-1; 7 nucleotides line up with TRBD1. The CDR3 consists of 16 residues. With 0 bases clipped from V and 3 bases from J, the junction kept 5 bases outside the gene matches. Germline V gene lookup returns CDR1 MNHEY and CDR2 SVGAGI. The CDR3 DNA reads TGTGCCAGCAGTTACTCGTCCGGGACAGACTACAATGAGCAGTTCTTC. Its translation is CASSYSSGTDYNEQFF.

CDR3 DNA sequence: TGTGCCAGCAGTGAAGCACCCCGAATTGTGTCAACTAATGAAAAACTGTTTTTT. It translates to CASSEAPRIVSTNEKLFF. The chain has TRBV6-1 and TRBJ1-4; D unclear. The CDR3 is made up of 18 amino acids. V gave up 0 bases and J gave up 0 bases, with 14 bases separating them. Germline CDR1 is MNHNS and CDR2 is SASEGT.

The DNA of the CDR3 is TGTGCCTGGAGTGGTGAGCGGATGTACACAGATACGCAGTATTTT. Its translation is CAWSGERMYTDTQYF. The gene calls are TRBV30 and TRBJ2-3; D may be TRBD2 (5 bases). The germline gives CDR1 GTSNPN, CDR2 SVGIG (reference sequence). V was clipped by 1 base and J by 2 bases, with 13 bases between them. The CDR3 loop spans 15 amino acids. The variable domain in full, completed from reference TRBV30 and TRBJ2-3, reads SQTIHQWPATLVQPVGSPLSLECTVEGTSNPNLYWYRQAAGRGLQLLFYSVGIGQISSEVPQNLSASRPQDRQFILSSKKLLLSDSGFYLCAWSGERMYTDTQYFGPGTRLTVL.

The chain carries TRBV11-2 and TRBJ1-1, with D uncertain. From germline, CDR1 is SGHAT and CDR2 FQNNGV. Trimming shortened V by 2 bases and J by 10 bases, and 11 bases separated the two germline ends. This CDR3 is 12 amino acids long. The CDR3 here is CASSLPGKRAFF. In nucleotides, the CDR3 is TGTGCCAGCAGCTTACCGGGAAAGCGAGCTTTCTTT. Full variable domain (missing parts from reference TRBV11-2 and TRBJ1-1): EAGVAQSPRYKIIEKRQSVAFWCNPISGHATLYWYQQILGQGPKLLIQFQNNGVVDDSQLPKDRFSAERLKGVDSTLKIQPAKLEDSAVYLCASSLPGKRAFFGQGTRLTVV.

This clonotype was observed many times. The CDR3 DNA reads as TGCAGCGCCTTATCGTCCGCCACAGAGCAGTTCTTC. Translated, it gives CSALSSATEQFF. V usage is TRBV29-1 and J usage is TRBJ2-1, with D unclear. CDR1 SQVTM and CDR2 ANQGSEA come from the germline V gene. This CDR3 has 12 amino acids. Trimming cost V 7 bases and J 10 bases, with 17 bases left between them.

This clonotype was detected ten times or more. The CDR3 loop is CASSFGEVNYGYTF. The CDR3, as DNA: TGCGCCAGCAGCTTTGGCGAGGTTAACTATGGCTACACCTTC. The chain employs TRBV5-1 and TRBJ1-2; D gene unclear. Germline V gene lookup returns CDR1 SGHRS and CDR2 YFSETQ. This CDR3 has 14 amino acids. The V gene lost 2 bases and the J gene lost 1 base, with 9 bases spanning the gap.